The source of this T cell receptor (beta chain) is a study of cytomegalovirus exposure and HLA in healthy donors (dated by TCRdb to 2017 to 2019). Turning to the overall study: According to an earlier analysis of a few hundred of the donors, some 180 million T cells yielded 120 million or so unique TCR beta sequences and about 280 Gb of sequence data. An early release that covered roughly 600 HLA-typed donors contained approximately 300 gigabases of sequencing data and tens of millions of unique TCR sequences. Of the roughly 400 genotyped donors, 75% to 85% were placed in the genetic ancestry cluster associated with self-reported Caucasian donors. The aim of the study was to test whether cataloging public T cell receptors could identify signatures of past pathogen exposure. The study used immunosequencing to profile the T cell repertoires of approximately 690 subjects and linked those repertoires to cytomegalovirus serostatus. Along with the approximately 700-subject first cohort, a separate validation cohort of over 90 different subjects was used. To predict cytomegalovirus infection status, the study brought together high-throughput TCR immunosequencing, statistical association of individual TCRs with disease status, and machine learning. A later analysis re-analyzed previously published TCR beta repertoires from approximately 700 donors and added high-resolution HLA genotyping to study TCR occurrence patterns. In the later analysis, no new phenotypic data were used to find candidate immune exposures; instead, reliance was placed on TCR beta sequences and their occurrence across donors. An earlier analysis of roughly 600 of the donors used high-throughput TCR beta sequencing to judge whether each TCR beta V gene segment behaved as functional or pseudogenic. Donor age, sex, ethnicity and CMV serostatus were collected together with the repertoire data. A later genetic analysis used genome-wide SNP genotypes for about 55% of the 666 donors, treating that subset as a discovery cohort. All discovery cohort repertoires had been generated using a single sequencing platform. HLA typing included class I and class II loci at four-digit resolution. The number of donors typed differed by locus, with about 629-630 for A, B, C, DRB1 and DQB1, 522 for DQA1, about 610 for DPA1, and some 450 for DPB1. Five DR-DQ haplotypes were treated as single units for association and clustering because of strong linkage in the cohort. Among some 410 genotyped donors of the cohort, an average of approximately 240,000 unique TCR beta nucleotide sequences was sequenced per donor, of which 15% to 20% were non-productive.

In total, around 600 healthy bone marrow donors made up the cohort. At the time of sampling, all cohort members were nominally healthy, though unrecorded immune exposures were likely present. The donor was CMV seronegative and was included in the group of about 400 seronegative cohort members. A peripheral blood sample was collected from each donor, and TCR beta sequencing was performed on peripheral blood mononuclear cells. Genomic DNA extraction from the blood cell samples was performed with the Qiagen DNeasy Blood Extraction Kit. Spanning cysteine to phenylalanine, the CDR3 consists of 13 amino acids. The read is trimmed to its CDR3 DNA, 39 bases read in frame from base 1. According to the germline V gene (reference sequence), CDR1 reads SGHKS and CDR2 reads YYEKEE. V is cut by 0 bases and J by 1 base, and the space between the germline ends is 4 bases. Libraries were prepared through the immunoSEQ multiplex PCR assay. The multiplex PCR relied on a mix of 60 forward primers for TCR Vbeta segments and 13 reverse primers for TCR Jbeta segments. A multiplex PCR assay on genomic DNA amplified the CDR3 region of rearranged TCR beta genes. Amplified TCR beta libraries were sequenced as 87-base-pair reads on the Illumina HiSeq System. As for the authors' bioinformatics: A later analysis counted tens of millions of unique TCR beta chains across the 500 to 850 repertoires, and 10 million to 12 million of these chains were shared by at least two donors. Raw reads were error-corrected and collapsed into unique sequences with a nearest-neighbor algorithm that merged closely related sequences to remove PCR and sequencing errors. CDR3 sequences were aligned to IMGT reference sequences to assign V, D and J gene segments. Each retained sequence needed at least a six-nucleotide match to both a V gene segment and a J gene segment. A rearrangement was called productive if the CDR3 had no stop codons and remained in frame with V and J, and every other rearrangement was called non-productive. CDR3 was defined by IMGT convention, running from the second conserved V-encoded cysteine to the conserved J-encoded phenylalanine. The earlier analysis of about 590 of the donors excluded sequences that lacked an unambiguous match to a single V gene segment. An earlier analysis of several hundred of the donors called V segments functional above 56.7% productive rearrangements and segregating when the between-donor standard deviation exceeded 5%. A statistical classification framework was developed to diagnose cytomegalovirus status using the catalog of TCR beta chain sequences. V and J gene assignment, in a later analysis, came from comparing TCR nucleotide sequences with IMGT/GENE-DB human TR gene sequences. The TCRdist pipeline was used in a later analysis to assign CDR3 sequences and most-parsimonious VDJ recombination scenarios. In a later analysis, each TCR beta chain was defined by its CDR3 amino acid sequence together with its V-gene family, and reads lacking a unique V-gene family were excluded. As a way to deal with suspected cross-contamination and a sequencing artifact, a later analysis dropped roughly 600 nucleotide sequences that were highly shared and had low generation probability. A later analysis calculated a clonal expansion index for each public chain from normalized within-repertoire ranks of inferred template counts. In a later analysis, generation probabilities were computed with a VDJ recombination model fitted to out-of-frame rearrangements, and the resulting probabilities were checked against IGoR. In a later analysis, hypergeometric tests were used to score TCR-TCR, TCR-HLA and TCR-CMV co-occurrence, with a repertoire-size bias correction applied to TCR pairs. To estimate false discovery rates, a later analysis permuted the HLA or CMV assignments 20 times. In a later analysis, co-occurring TCRs were grouped with DBSCAN, and TCRdist sequence similarity was added when clustering was performed within HLA-allele-positive subsets. For co-occurrence clustering, repertoires with fewer than 30,000 or more than 120,000 public chains were excluded, along with five or six repertoires with anomalous nucleotide sharing. TCRdb stores this immuneACCESS table with in-frame sequences only. Part of the clones is absent; in the studies checked, under half of the shortfall reflects unresolved V genes, and no reason is known for the rest. V and J calls plus clone size are reproduced from that table; the DNA served to infer D and trimming. The sample table lists tens of thousands of clones, 69% of them with a count of one. 2.5% to 3% of the sample comes from the top ten.

Paper-wide results and their limitations: A cluster of highly shared sequence variants was judged likely to represent a technical artifact of the sequencing pipeline. When HLA alleles, especially DR and DQ, strongly co-occurred, TCR associations were difficult to assign to individual alleles. In a later analysis, the rate of TCR association differed among HLA loci, with DRB1 alleles having the most associated TCRs and HLA-C alleles having the fewest. Specific HLA alleles were associated with roughly 16,000 TCR beta sequences at a false discovery rate of 0.05 in a later analysis. According to a later analysis, parvovirus B19, influenza, CMV and Epstein-Barr virus appeared linked to several top co-occurrence clusters. Because HLA typing was missing for some donors at each locus, association tests included only the typed subset. The only immune exposure information available for the cohort was CMV serostatus. Sequencing depth was assumed to be roughly uniform across donors in the presence/absence analyses, though that assumption may not hold. It was suggested by the authors that the approach could potentially be generalized to other disease states and immunological phenotypes. A later genetic analysis associated a missense DCLRE1C variant with V-gene and J-gene trimming of TCR beta chains, and an independent cohort replicated the association. In a later analysis, HLA-associated TCR beta chains were found to be more clonally expanded and to have lower generation probabilities than equally common non-associated chains. An earlier analysis of approximately 570 of the donors showed that most TCR beta V segments appeared in productive rearrangements either about 87% or about 30% of the time, which broadly matched IMGT annotations. Three of the identified cytomegalovirus-associated TCR beta chains were confirmed in vitro to be specific for cytomegalovirus antigens. Some IMGT-functional V segments, including TRBV6-2 and TRBV6-3, could not be told apart with the 87-base-pair reads, so those segments were excluded. Most CMV-associated TCR beta chains appeared to be HLA-restricted in a later analysis, and the HLA associations seemed to be driven largely by CMV exposure. The study gave a list of about 150 TCR beta chains associated with cytomegalovirus. Over 15 rarely observed V segments, including chromosome 9 orphons, were excluded from the earlier analysis of approximately 600 of the donors because counts were too low. Linkage disequilibrium might explain the correlated functional status among segregating V segments, but an unknown experimental factor could not be ruled out. According to a later genetic analysis, donors in an Asian-associated ancestry cluster had fewer N-insertions in productive TCRs than the approximately 650-donor mean. In both the original and validation cohorts, the classifier was reported to diagnose cytomegalovirus status with high specificity and sensitivity. Across donors, most TCR sequences were observed very rarely, whereas some public TCRs were present in many individuals. This cohort had only TCR beta chains sequenced, and the lack of alpha or paired-chain data limited which features could be detected. A further reported finding was that TCR beta sequences accurately predicted the HLA-A and HLA-B alleles for most subjects in the first cohort.

This clone showed up just a few times. The antigen it binds to is not known. There are no base qualities to consult, and no much larger clone falls within one base. The chain was built from TRBV5-5 and TRBJ2-5; too little of a D gene remains to name it. Sample: PBMCs. This sequence originates from a man aged 50-59 years in good health and CMV-seronegative. CDR3 loop: CASSLAVQETQYF. The nucleotides are TGTGCCAGCAGCTTGGCGGTCCAAGAGACCCAGTACTTC.